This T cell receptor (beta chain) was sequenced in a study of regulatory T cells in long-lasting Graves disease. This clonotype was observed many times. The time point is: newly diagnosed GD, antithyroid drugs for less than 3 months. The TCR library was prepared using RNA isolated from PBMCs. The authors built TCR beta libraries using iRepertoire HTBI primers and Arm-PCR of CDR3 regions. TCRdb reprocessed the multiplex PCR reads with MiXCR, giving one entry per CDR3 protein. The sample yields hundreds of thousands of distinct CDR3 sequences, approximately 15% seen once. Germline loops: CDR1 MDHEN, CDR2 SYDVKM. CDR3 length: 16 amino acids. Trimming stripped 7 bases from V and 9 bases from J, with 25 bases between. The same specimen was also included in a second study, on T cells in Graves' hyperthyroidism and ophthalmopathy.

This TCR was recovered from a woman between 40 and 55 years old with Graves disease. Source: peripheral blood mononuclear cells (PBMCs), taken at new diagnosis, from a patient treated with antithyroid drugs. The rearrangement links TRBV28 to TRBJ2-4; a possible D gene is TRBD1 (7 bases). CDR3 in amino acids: CASNPGGGGEGGIQYF. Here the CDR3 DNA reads TGTGCCAGCAACCCTGGTGGAGGGGGCGAGGGAGGCATTCAGTACTTC.